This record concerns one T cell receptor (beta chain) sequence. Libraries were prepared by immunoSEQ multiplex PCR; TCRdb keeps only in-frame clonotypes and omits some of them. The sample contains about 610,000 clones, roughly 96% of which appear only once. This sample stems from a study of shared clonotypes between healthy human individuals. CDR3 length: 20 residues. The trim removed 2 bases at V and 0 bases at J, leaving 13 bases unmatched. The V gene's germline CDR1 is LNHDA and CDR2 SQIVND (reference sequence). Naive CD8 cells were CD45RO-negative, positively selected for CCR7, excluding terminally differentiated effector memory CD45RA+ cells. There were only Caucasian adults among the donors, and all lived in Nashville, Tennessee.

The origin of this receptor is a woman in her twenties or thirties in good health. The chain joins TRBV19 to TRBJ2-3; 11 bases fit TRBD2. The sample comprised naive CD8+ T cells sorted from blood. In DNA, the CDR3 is TGTGCCAGTAGTATATTTTTCGTTGGGACTAGCGGAACTAGCACAGATACGCAGTATTTT. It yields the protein CASSIFFVGTSGTSTDTQYF.